Listed below are T cell receptor beta chains from one sample, sequenced in a study of blood T cells in healthy people across ages. TCRdb used MiXCR to reprocess the 5' RACE reads, holding one entry per CDR3 protein. The profile shows about 640,000 distinct CDR3 sequences, roughly 31% of them singletons. The sample comprised blood. The receptors shown here come from an elderly woman in good health. CDR3s include the opening cysteine and the closing phenylalanine or tryptophan. A D gene is named only where the DNA matches it firmly. Clone size is not always given. Where it is, it says once, few, many or a class for expanded clones.

>15|TRBJ2-3|.|TRBD1|TRBV20-1
TGCAGTGCCCCAAGAGGGGGCGGTCATGCAGATACGCAGTATTTT
CSAPRGGGHADTQYF
>15|TRBJ2-5|many|.|TRBV7-7
TGTGCCAGCAGCTCGAACAGGGCGCCGCAAGAGACCCAGTACTTC
CASSSNRAPQETQYF
>14|TRBJ1-5|many|.|TRBV10-3
TGTGCCATCAGTGAGGACAGGTCCAATCAGCCCCAGCATTTT
CAISEDRSNQPQHF
>16|TRBJ2-3|many|.|TRBV28
TGTGCCAGCAGTCCCTCGACGTTGGGGGGTACAGATACGCAGTATTTT
CASSPSTLGGTDTQYF
>10|TRBJ1-1|.|TRBD1|TRBV2
TGTGCCAGCACCAGGGGGAAAGCTTTCTTT
CASTRGKAFF
>15|TRBJ1-1|.|.|TRBV27
TGTGCCAGCAGTTCTAACAAAGGGGGGAACACTGAAGCTTTCTTT
CASSSNKGGNTEAFF
>15|TRBJ2-7|.|.|TRBV7-2
TGTGCCAGCAGCTTAGACTCCGCGAGCTCCTACGAGCAGTACTTC
CASSLDSASSYEQYF
>18|TRBJ1-1|many|TRBD1|TRBV6-6
TGTGCCAGCAGTTACCCCCGGGACAGGGGGATGAGGAACACTGAAGCTTTCTTT
CASSYPRDRGMRNTEAFF
>16|TRBJ1-1|many|TRBD1|TRBV4-1
TGCGCCAGCAGCCAAGAACCGGGACAGGGGTGGACTGAAGCTTTCTTT
CASSQEPGQGWTEAFF
>15|TRBJ2-1|.|.|TRBV9
TGTGCCAGCAGCGTAATGGGACTCGAGGGAGAGACCCAGTTCTTC
CASSVMGLEGETQFF
>16|TRBJ2-5|many|.|TRBV28
TGTGCCAGCAGTGAACCGCGGGGCTACCTAGAAGAGACCCAGTACTTC
CASSEPRGYLEETQYF
>15|TRBJ2-1|few|.|TRBV14
TGTGCCAGCAGCCAAGATCTCACGGCTACCATCAAGCAGTTCTTC
CASSQDLTATIKQFF
>15|TRBJ2-5|.|.|TRBV4-3
TGCGCCAGCAGCCCAGGCGGGGATCCCCAAGAGACCCAGTACTTC
CASSPGGDPQETQYF
>15|TRBJ2-5|.|TRBD2|TRBV20-1
TGCAGTGCTAGAGAGGCTAGCGGGGAGCAAGAGACCCAGTACTTC
CSAREASGEQETQYF
>18|TRBJ2-4|once|TRBD2|TRBV20-1
TGCAGTGCTGACCAACGACTACTAGCGGGCGTAGCCAAAAACATTCAGTACTTC
CSADQRLLAGVAKNIQYF
>13|TRBJ2-7|.|.|TRBV30
TGTGCCTGGACCCCACGGTCACTAGGGGAGCAGTACTTC
CAWTPRSLGEQYF
>16|TRBJ2-1|many|TRBD2|TRBV7-2
TGTGCCAGCAGCTTAGACAGCGGGGGGGTCTCCTATGAGCAGTTCTTC
CASSLDSGGVSYEQFF